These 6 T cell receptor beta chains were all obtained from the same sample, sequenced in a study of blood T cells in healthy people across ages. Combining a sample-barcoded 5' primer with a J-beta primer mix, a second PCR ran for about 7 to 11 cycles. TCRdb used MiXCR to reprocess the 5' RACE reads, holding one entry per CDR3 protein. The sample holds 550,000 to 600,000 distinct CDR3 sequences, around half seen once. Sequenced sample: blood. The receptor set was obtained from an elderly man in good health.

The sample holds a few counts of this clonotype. The CDR3 is CASSSPIDRGGMETQYF. In DNA, the CDR3 is TGTGCCAGCAGTTCCCCCATCGACAGGGGGGGTATGGAGACCCAGTACTTC. The V gene is TRBV27, the J gene TRBJ2-5, with 9 bases that match TRBD1. Per the germline V gene, CDR1 is MNHEY and CDR2 is SMNVEV (reference sequence). V gave up 4 bases and J gave up 5 bases; unmatched junction bases: 14. The CDR3 loop spans 17 amino acids.

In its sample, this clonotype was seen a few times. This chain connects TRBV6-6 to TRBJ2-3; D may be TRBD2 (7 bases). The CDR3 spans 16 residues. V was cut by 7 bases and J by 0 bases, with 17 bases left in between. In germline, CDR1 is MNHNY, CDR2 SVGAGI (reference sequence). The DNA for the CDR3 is TGTGCCAGCAAAAGGGGAGGGGGGGGTAGCACAGATACGCAGTATTTT. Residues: CASKRGGGGSTDTQYF.

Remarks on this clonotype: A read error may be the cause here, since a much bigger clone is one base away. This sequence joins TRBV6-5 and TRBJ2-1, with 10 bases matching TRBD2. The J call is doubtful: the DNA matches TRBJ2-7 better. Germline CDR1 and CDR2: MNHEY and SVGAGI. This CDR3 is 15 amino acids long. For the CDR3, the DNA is TGTGCCAGCACCGCCGGCAGTAGCGGGAGGAATGAGCAGTACTTC. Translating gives CASTAGSSGRNEQYF.

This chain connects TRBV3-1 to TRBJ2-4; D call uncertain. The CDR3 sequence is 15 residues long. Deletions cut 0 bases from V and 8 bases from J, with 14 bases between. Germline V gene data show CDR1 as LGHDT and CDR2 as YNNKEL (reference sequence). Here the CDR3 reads CASSQDAGPWDIQYF. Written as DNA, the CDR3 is TGTGCCAGCAGCCAAGACGCAGGCCCATGGGACATTCAGTACTTC.

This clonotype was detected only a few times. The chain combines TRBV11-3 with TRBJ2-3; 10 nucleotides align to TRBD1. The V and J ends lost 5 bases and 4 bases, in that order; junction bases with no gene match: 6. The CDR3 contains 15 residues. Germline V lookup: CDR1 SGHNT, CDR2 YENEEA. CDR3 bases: TGTGCCAGCAGCCGGACAGGGGGTGAGGCAGATACGCAGTATTTT. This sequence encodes CASSRTGGEADTQYF.

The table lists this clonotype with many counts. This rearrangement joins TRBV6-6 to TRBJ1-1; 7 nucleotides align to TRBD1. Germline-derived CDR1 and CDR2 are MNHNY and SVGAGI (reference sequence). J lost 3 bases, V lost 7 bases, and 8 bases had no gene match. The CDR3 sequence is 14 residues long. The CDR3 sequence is CASTSTGRDTEAFF. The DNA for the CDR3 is TGTGCCAGCACCTCGACAGGGAGGGACACTGAAGCTTTCTTT.